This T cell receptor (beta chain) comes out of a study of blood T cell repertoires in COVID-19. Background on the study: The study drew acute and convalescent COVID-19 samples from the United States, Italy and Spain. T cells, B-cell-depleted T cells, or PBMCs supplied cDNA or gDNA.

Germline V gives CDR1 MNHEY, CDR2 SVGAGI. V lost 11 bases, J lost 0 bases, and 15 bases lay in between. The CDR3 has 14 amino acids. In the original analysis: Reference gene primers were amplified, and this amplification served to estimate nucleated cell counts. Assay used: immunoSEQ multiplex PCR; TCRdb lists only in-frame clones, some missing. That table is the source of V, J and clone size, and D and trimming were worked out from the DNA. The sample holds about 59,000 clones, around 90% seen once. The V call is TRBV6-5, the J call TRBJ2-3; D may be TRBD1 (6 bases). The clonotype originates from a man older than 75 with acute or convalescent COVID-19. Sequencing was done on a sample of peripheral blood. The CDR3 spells CAAKLGQSTDTQYF. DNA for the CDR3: TGTGCCGCAAAACTCGGACAGAGCACAGATACGCAGTATTTT.